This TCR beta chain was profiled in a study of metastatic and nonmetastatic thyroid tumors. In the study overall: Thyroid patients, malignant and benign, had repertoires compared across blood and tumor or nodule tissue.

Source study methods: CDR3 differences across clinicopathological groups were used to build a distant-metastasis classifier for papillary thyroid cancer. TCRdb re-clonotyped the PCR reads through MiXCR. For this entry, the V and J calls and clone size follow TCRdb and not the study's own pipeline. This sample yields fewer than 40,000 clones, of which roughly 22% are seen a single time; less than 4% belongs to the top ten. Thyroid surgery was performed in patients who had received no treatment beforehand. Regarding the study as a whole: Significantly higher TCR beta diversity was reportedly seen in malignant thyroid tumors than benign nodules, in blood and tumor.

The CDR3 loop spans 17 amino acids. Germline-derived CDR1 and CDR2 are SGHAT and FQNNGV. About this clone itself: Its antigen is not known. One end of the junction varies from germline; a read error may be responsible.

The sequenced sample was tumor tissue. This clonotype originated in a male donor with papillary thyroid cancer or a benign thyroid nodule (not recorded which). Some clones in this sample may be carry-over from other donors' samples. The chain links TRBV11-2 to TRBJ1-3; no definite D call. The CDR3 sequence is CASSLTWTDFSGSTIYF. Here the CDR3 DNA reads TGTGCCAGCAGCTTAACTTGGACGGATTTCTCTGGAAGCACCATATATTTT.